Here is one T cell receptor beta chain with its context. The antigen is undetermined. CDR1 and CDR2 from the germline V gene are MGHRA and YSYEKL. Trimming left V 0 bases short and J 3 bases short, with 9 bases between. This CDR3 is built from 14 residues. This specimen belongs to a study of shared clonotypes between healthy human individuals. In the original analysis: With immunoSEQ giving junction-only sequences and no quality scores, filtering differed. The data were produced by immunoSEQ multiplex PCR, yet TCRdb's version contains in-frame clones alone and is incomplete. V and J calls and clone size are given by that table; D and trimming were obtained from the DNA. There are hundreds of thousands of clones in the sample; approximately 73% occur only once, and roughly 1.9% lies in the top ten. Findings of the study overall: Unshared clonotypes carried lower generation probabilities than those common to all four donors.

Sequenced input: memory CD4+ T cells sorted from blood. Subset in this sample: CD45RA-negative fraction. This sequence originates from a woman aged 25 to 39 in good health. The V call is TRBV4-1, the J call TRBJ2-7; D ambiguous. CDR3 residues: CASSQDPASYEQYF. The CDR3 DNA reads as TGCGCCAGCAGCCAAGATCCTGCGAGCTACGAGCAGTACTTC.